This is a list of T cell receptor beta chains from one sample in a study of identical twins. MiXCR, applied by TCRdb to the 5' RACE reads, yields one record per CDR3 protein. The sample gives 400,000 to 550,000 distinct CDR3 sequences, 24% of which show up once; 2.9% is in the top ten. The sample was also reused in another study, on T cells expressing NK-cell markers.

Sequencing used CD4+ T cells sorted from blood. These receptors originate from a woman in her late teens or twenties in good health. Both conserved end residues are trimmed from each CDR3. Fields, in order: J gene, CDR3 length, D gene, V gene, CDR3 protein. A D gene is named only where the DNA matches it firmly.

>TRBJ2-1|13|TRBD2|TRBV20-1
SASVGLAADNEQF
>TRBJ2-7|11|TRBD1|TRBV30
AWTGTGAYEQY
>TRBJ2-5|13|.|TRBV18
ASSIGLPYQETQY
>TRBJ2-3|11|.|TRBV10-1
ASSLQRADTQY
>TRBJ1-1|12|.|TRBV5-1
ASRYAGTSSEAF
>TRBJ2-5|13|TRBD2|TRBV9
ASSVVAGGLETQY
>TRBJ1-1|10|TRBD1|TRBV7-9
ASSSGQLKAF
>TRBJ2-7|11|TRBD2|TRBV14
ASSQGAGLRQY
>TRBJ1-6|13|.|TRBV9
ASSVEDSYNSPLH
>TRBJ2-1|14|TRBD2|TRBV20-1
SARGSGGALYNEQF
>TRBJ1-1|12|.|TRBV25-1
ASTPGGKYTEAF
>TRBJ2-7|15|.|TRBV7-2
ASSLARWAGSSYEQY
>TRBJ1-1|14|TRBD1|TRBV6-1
ASIVRTGGGGTEAF
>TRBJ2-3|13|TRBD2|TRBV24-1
ATATSGGPLDTQY
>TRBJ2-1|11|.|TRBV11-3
ASSLLVYNEQF
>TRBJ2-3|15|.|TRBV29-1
SVEDPSISGLTDTQY
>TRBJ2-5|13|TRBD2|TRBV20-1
SARDYRGDQETQY
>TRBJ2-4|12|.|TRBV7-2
ASSSLMAKNIQY
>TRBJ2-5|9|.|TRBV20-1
SAARGETQY
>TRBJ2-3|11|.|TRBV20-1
SARRTSTDTQY
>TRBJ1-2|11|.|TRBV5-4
ASSLEQHYGYT
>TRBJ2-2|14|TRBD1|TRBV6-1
ASSLIPGQGAGELF
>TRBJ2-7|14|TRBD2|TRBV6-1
ASSTSGVLKGAEQY
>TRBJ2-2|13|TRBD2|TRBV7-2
ASSLSSGGTGELF